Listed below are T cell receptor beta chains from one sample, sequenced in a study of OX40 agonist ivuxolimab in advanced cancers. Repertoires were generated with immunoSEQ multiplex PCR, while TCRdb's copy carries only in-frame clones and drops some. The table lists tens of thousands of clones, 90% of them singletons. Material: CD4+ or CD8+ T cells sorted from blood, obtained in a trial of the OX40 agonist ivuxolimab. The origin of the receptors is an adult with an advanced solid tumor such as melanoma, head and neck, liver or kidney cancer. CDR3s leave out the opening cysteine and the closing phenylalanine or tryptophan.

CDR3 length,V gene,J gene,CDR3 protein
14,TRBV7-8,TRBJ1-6,ASSPLVGQGASPLH
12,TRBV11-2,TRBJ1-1,ASSLAAWNTEAF
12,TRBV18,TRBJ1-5,ASSGDRANQPQH
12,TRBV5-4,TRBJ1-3,ASSLGSSGNTIY
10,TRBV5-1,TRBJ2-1,ASTWGFDEQF
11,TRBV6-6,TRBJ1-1,ASSTQPNTEAF
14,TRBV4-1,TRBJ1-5,ASSQDRGLRNQPQH
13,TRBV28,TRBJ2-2,ASRSGGLGTGELF
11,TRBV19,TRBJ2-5,ASSNRGQETQY
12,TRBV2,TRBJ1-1,ASSDGWDTTEAF
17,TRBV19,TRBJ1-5,ASSILPGDSARQNQPQH
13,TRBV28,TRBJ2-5,ASSFRTGGIKTQY
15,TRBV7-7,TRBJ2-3,ASSLGLGGRGGDTQY
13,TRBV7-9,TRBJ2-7,ASSTAKTGEYEQY
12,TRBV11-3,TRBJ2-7,ASSLEDGTYEQY
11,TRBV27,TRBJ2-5,ASTLTRVETQY
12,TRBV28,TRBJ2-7,ASRRGTGTYEQY
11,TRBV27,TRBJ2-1,ASRLSGFHEQF
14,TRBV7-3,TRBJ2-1,ASSLRVGSTRNEQF
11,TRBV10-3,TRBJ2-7,AISEGTYYEQY
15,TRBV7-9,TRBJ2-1,ASSLGYRAASTNEQF
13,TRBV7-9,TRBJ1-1,ASSLVSAFNTEAF
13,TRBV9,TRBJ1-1,ASSVGQGKNTEAF
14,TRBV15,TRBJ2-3,ATRKRPAGSTDTQY
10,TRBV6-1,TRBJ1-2,ASSPTLYGYT
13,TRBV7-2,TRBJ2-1,ASRRRLAGGREQF
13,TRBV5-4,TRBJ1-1,ASSGRQGKNTEAF
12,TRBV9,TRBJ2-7,ASSPLTGSYEQY
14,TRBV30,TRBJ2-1,AWSVQILAGDDEQF
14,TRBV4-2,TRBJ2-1,ASSHRTTPPYNEQF
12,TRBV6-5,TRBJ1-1,ASSPSGQPAKAF
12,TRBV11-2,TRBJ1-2,ASSSGQGAAGYT
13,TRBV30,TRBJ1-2,AWRPQGGTNYGYT